This T cell receptor (beta chain) was captured by sequencing in a study of blood T cell repertoires in COVID-19 (TCRdb year 2020). Study-level background: Samples from collaborators originated in the United States, Italy and Spain and spanned both the acute and convalescent phases of COVID-19. Samples came from the ongoing ImmuneRACE study (first 160 participants) plus 1,254 subjects from 6 global collaborators. The repertoires were made available in a free public database intended to serve as a resource for research on the immune response to SARS-CoV-2. Nearly every sample came with metadata listing a de-identified subject ID, COVID-19 status, age in years and sex. Subjects who had been exposed to COVID-19, were actively infected with it, or had recovered from it provided the deeply sampled blood TCRbeta repertoires that made up the dataset. The prospective study material was composed of cDNA or gDNA derived from T cells, B-cell-depleted T cells, or PBMCs. Where HLA class I and class II types were available, the types were taken from metadata supplied by the sample provider, not from assay-based typing. Findings and caveats that apply to the study as a whole: How much clinical and demographic metadata was included differed by source and by participant, and the metadata was provided uncurated.

In regard to this clone: Its antigen target is currently unknown. Base qualities were left out, and no much larger clone turns up one base away.

The CDR3 runs 15 amino acids, cysteine and phenylalanine included. The read is trimmed to its CDR3 DNA, 45 bases read in frame from base 1. According to the germline V gene, CDR1 reads SGHRS and CDR2 reads YFSETQ. Compared with germline, V lacks 2 bases and J lacks 7 bases; bases without a gene match: 6. The collaborating institutions used their own protocols to collect whole blood in K2EDTA tubes. Collaborator samples were shipped for TCRbeta analysis as frozen whole blood, isolated PBMCs, or DNA extracted from either sample type. TCRbeta CDR3 regions were amplified from genomic DNA by means of the immunoSEQ Assay, a bias-controlled multiplex PCR. Turning to the authors' computational methods: Within the assay, amplification of reference gene primers was used to estimate how many nucleated cells each sample contained. To quantify the absolute abundance of each unique TCRbeta CDR3 rearrangement, sequence reads were collapsed and filtered. For each sample, productive Simpson clonality was calculated by taking the square root of Simpson's diversity index across productive rearrangements. In TCRdb, the immuneACCESS table is reduced to in-frame sequences with V and J assigned. These tables do not hold every clone; where another copy was compared, an unresolved V gene accounts for under half, and the others remain unexplained. The V and J calls and clone size were taken over from that table, and D and trimming were inferred from the DNA. The sample table contains around 21,000 clones; only one count was recorded for roughly nine tenths of them. Approximately 24% of the sample rests with the top ten.

Sequencing was done on a sample of peripheral blood. The clonotype comes from a human donor with active COVID-19. The donor label of this sample is uncertain. The chain links TRBV5-1 with TRBJ1-6; TRBD1 aligns with 7 central bases. CDR3 region: CASSFPDRANSPLHF. Here is the DNA: TGCGCCAGCAGCTTCCCCGACAGGGCGAATTCACCCCTCCACTTT.